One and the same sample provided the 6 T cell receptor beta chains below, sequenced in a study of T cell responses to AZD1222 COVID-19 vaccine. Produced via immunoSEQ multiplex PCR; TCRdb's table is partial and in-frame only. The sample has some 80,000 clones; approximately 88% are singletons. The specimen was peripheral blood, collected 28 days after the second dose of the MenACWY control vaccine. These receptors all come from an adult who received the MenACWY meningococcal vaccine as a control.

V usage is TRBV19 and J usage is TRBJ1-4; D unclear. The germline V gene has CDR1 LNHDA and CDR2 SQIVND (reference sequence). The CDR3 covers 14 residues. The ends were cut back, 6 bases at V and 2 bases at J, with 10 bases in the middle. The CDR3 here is CASRMTPTNEKLFF. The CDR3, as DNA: TGTGCCAGTAGGATGACTCCTACTAATGAAAAACTGTTTTTT.

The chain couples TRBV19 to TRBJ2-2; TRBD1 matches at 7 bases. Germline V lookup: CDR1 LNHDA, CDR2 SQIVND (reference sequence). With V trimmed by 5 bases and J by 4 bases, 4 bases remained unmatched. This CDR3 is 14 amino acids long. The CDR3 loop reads CASSGQGVTGELFF. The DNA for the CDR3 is TGTGCCAGTAGTGGGCAGGGGGTCACCGGGGAGCTGTTTTTT.

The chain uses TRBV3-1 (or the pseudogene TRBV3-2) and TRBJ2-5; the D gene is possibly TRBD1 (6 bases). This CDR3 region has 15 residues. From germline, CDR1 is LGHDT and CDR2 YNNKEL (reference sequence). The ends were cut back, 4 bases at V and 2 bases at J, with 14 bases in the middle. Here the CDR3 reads CASSPIGGWQETQYF. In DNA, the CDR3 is TGTGCCAGCAGCCCCATAGGGGGTTGGCAAGAGACCCAGTACTTC.

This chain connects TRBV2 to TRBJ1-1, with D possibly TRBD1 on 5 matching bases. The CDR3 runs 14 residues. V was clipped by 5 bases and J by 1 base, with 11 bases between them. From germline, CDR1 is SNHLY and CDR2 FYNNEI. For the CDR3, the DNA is TGTGCCAGCAGTAAGGGACGCGGGAACACTGAAGCTTTCTTT. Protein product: CASSKGRGNTEAFF. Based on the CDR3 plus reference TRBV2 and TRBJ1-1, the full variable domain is EPEVTQTPSHQVTQMGQEVILRCVPISNHLYFYWYRQILGQKVEFLVSFYNNEISEKSEIFDDQFSVERPDGSNFTLKIRSTKLEDSAMYFCASSKGRGNTEAFFGQGTRLTVV.

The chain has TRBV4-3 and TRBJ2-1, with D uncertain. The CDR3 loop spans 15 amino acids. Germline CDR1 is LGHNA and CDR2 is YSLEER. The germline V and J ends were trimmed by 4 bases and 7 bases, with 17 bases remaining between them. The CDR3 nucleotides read TGCGCCAGCAGCCCGCTCGGGCAGATCAGTAATGAGCAGTTCTTC. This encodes CASSPLGQISNEQFF.

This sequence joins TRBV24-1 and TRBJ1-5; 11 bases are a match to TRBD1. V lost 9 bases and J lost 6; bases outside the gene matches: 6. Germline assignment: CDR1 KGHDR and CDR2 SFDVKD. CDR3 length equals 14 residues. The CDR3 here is CATSGTGGVQPQHF. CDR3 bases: TGTGCCACCTCCGGGACAGGGGGAGTTCAGCCCCAGCATTTT.